This T cell receptor (beta chain) was found in a study of T cell repertoires in cytomegalovirus infection. Study-level information: In the study, CMV epitopes included recently identified HLA-C-restricted and well-studied HLA-B-restricted ones. Matching HLA type and CMV infection were both indicated by public TCR beta signatures. Study-wide findings and caveats: Cumulative public TCR beta family frequency identified carriers of CMV plus the relevant HLA. Predominance within the ex vivo response was attributable to HLA-C-restricted CMV-specific TCR beta clonotypes.

TCRdb reanalysed the reads using MiXCR and keeps one entry per CDR3 protein. The sample includes some 500,000 distinct CDR3 sequences, about 39% of them seen just once. Points on this clonotype: No antigen is known for it.

V shed 4 bases and J shed 3 bases, with 12 bases lying between them. The CDR3 has 14 residues. CDR1 SGHNT and CDR2 YYREEE come from the germline V gene (reference sequence). The TCR comes from a human donor in good health (CMV status not recorded). Some clones in this sample may be carry-over from other donors' samples. The sample was cultured PBMCs, taken from culture after CMV antigen stimulation. The rearrangement uses TRBV5-4 and TRBJ2-3; TRBD2 is a possible D gene (6 bases). In nucleotides, the CDR3 is TGTGCCAGCAGCGGATACGGGAGTACAGATACGCAGTATTTT. Its protein product is CASSGYGSTDTQYF.